This TCR beta chain comes out of a study of T cell clones after liver transplantation. Repertoires were generated with immunoSEQ multiplex PCR, while TCRdb's copy carries only in-frame clones and drops some. Of tens of thousands of clones listed, around four fifths are singletons. This clone was observed a single time. Other DNA sequences of this sample code for an identical CDR3. The sequencing used CD4+ T cells from blood, collected at the 22-month timepoint. The receptor comes from a human patient who received a liver transplant. Part of the T cell pool may stem from the graft donor.

DNA of the CDR3: TGTGCCAGCAGCTTGGCGGGAGCCCAAGAGACCCAGTACTTC. The encoded protein is CASSLAGAQETQYF. The chain has TRBV5-4 and TRBJ2-5; a possible D gene is TRBD2 (6 bases). The germline V gene encodes CDR1 SGHNT and CDR2 YYREEE (reference sequence). V shed 0 bases and J shed 1 base, with 7 bases lying between them. The CDR3 runs 14 residues. Together with reference TRBV5-4 and TRBJ2-5, the CDR3 gives the full variable domain: ETGVTQSPTHLIKTRGQQVTLRCSSQSGHNTVSWYQQALGQGPQFIFQYYREEENGRGNFPPRFSGLQFPNYSSELNVNALELDDSALYLCASSLAGAQETQYFGPGTRLLVL.